This TCR beta chain comes out of a study of cytomegalovirus exposure and HLA in healthy donors. Study-level information: In terms of ancestry, the Caucasian-associated cluster contained roughly 81% of the 398 genotyped donors. Study-wide results and caveats: Analysis was carried out at a later point, and it linked a missense DCLRE1C variant to TCR beta V- and J-gene trimming.

Absent from the records is this donor's CMV serostatus. Primers included in the PCR were 60 Vbeta and 13 Jbeta primers. Original handling: Unique TCR beta chains totaled about 73 million in a later count, with around 10 million of them shared. TCRdb's table, derived via immunoSEQ multiplex PCR, lists solely in-frame clones and lacks some. The DNA gave D and trimming, while V, J and clone size come from that table. Counted here are some 120,000 clones, 70% to 85% occurring once; the ten biggest clones make up around 3.9%. With regard to this clone: No antigen is known for it.

This CDR3 has 15 residues. With 2 bases clipped from V and 5 bases from J, the junction kept 6 bases outside the gene matches. Germline-derived CDR1 and CDR2 are MGHRA and YSYEKL. This clonotype was sampled from a human donor in good health. The chain combines TRBV4-1 with TRBJ2-7; TRBD1 matches 10 bases. Input material: PBMCs. Written as DNA, the CDR3 is TGCGCCAGCAGCCAAACGAGGACAGGGGGGGACGAGCAGTACTTC. Translated: CASSQTRTGGDEQYF.